The entry below describes one T cell receptor beta chain. Its antigen remains unidentified. The sample originates from a study of cytotoxic CD8 clonotypes in ibrutinib-treated CLL. Broader study findings: Treatment left the uncommon public clonotypes either contracted or stable in frequency.

Method: immunoSEQ multiplex PCR; TCRdb's copy keeps in-frame clones and lacks some. This table holds more than 85,000 clones, roughly four fifths found once. Trimming cost V 0 bases and J 6 bases; bases outside gene matches: 9. Germline CDR1 reads MGHRA; CDR2 reads YSYEKL. The CDR3 covers 18 residues. This clonotype originated in a human donor with chronic lymphocytic leukemia. Sequenced here: PBMCs, sampled after 24 months of ibrutinib treatment. V usage is TRBV4-1 and J usage is TRBJ2-4; 12 bases align to TRBD2. The CDR3 is CASSQEPSGRARGNIQYF. CDR3 sequence (DNA): TGCGCCAGCAGCCAAGAGCCTAGCGGGAGGGCCAGGGGAAACATTCAGTACTTC.